Presented here are 32 T cell receptor beta chains from one specimen sequenced in a study of blood T cells in healthy people across ages. Using a J-beta primer mix together with a sample-barcoded 5' primer, a second PCR was run for roughly 7 to 12 cycles. Each CDR3 protein is one row after TCRdb ran MiXCR on the 5' RACE reads. The data contain 700,000 or so distinct CDR3 sequences, about 20% of them singletons. The sequenced material came from blood. These receptors came from a man aged 65 to 79 in good health.

A few counts support this clonotype. The chain is built from TRBV7-3 and TRBJ1-4; possible D gene TRBD1, 5 bases. This CDR3 is built from 14 residues. Germline CDR1 reads SGHTA; CDR2 reads FQGTGA. Deletions cut 5 bases from V and 8 bases from J, with 15 bases between. CDR3 region: CASSAPGDQEKLFF. In DNA, the CDR3 is TGTGCCAGCAGCGCCCCCGGGGACCAAGAAAAACTGTTTTTT. Based on the CDR3 plus reference TRBV7-3 and TRBJ1-4, the full variable domain is GAGVSQTPSNKVTEKGKYVELRCDPISGHTALYWYRQSLGQGPEFLIYFQGTGAADDSGLPNDRFFAVRPEGSVSTLKIQRTERGDSAVYLCASSAPGDQEKLFFGSGTQLSVL.

The chain links TRBV10-3 to TRBJ2-3; TRBD1 is a possible D gene (7 bases). Trimming pared 6 bases from V and 5 bases from J, leaving 12 bases between. The germline V gene encodes CDR1 ENHRY and CDR2 SYGVKD. CDR3 length: 13 amino acids. Here the CDR3 reads CAIREGAEDTQYF. In DNA form, the CDR3 reads TGTGCCATCAGGGAGGGGGCTGAAGATACGCAGTATTTT.

To note about this clonotype: An end of the junction differs from the germline gene, which may be a read error. The rearrangement joins TRBV5-4 to TRBJ1-1; 7 nucleotides agree with TRBD1. Germline V gene data show CDR1 as SGHNT and CDR2 as YYREEE (reference sequence). The CDR3 covers 15 residues. The CDR3 DNA sequence: TGTGCCAGCAACATGGAGGAGGGCAGGGGGACTGAAGCTCTCTTT. This encodes CASNMEEGRGTEALF.

This clonotype came up a few times. V is TRBV12-3 or TRBV12-4 and J is TRBJ2-1; tentative D call: TRBD2 (7 bases). The germline V and J ends were trimmed by 3 bases and 3 bases, with 18 bases remaining between them. This CDR3 comprises 17 residues. DNA of the CDR3: TGTGCCAGCAGTTTGATATCAGGGCGGGGGCACTACAATGAGCAGTTCTTC. Translation gives CASSLISGRGHYNEQFF.

The V gene is TRBV5-1, the J gene TRBJ2-5; possible D gene TRBD1, 6 bases. Germline CDR1 is SGHRS and CDR2 is YFSETQ. The CDR3 runs 14 residues. The V end was cut by 4 bases, the J end by 2 bases, with 12 bases between. For the CDR3, the DNA is TGCGCCAGCAGCATACAGGGAATTCAAGAGACCCAGTACTTC. This gives the protein CASSIQGIQETQYF.

This clonotype was detected a few times. The chain has TRBV24-1 and TRBJ2-1; 7 positions match TRBD1. Trimming cost V 3 bases and J 4 bases; bases outside gene matches: 5. The CDR3 loop spans 15 amino acids. Germline lookup yields CDR1 KGHDR and CDR2 SFDVKD. The CDR3 is CATSDRDRFYNEQFF. Written as DNA, the CDR3 is TGTGCCACCAGTGATCGGGACAGATTTTACAATGAGCAGTTCTTC.

This clonotype came up a few times. This chain uses TRBV7-7 with TRBJ1-4, with a possible D match to TRBD1 (6 bases). Germline CDR1 and CDR2: SSHAT and FNYEAQ (reference sequence). This CDR3 has 19 amino acids. V lost 2 bases to trimming and J lost 0 bases, with 19 bases between them. CDR3 coding DNA: TGTGCCAGCAGCTTAATTTGCGTATTTCGGACAGCAACTAATGAAAAACTGTTTTTT. Translating gives CASSLICVFRTATNEKLFF.

This clonotype was counted between two and nine times. The V gene is TRBV2, the J gene TRBJ2-3; 10 positions match TRBD2. Germline assignment: CDR1 SNHLY and CDR2 FYNNEI. This CDR3 contains 15 residues. V trimming: 6 bases; J trimming: 1 base; junction bases outside the gene matches: 4. The chain's CDR3 is CASSVTSGGTDTQYF. The CDR3 DNA reads as TGTGCCAGCAGCGTCACTAGCGGGGGCACAGATACGCAGTATTTT. The complete variable domain, with remaining parts taken from reference TRBV2 and TRBJ2-3, reads EPEVTQTPSHQVTQMGQEVILRCVPISNHLYFYWYRQILGQKVEFLVSFYNNEISEKSEIFDDQFSVERPDGSNFTLKIRSTKLEDSAMYFCASSVTSGGTDTQYFGPGTRLTVL.

The V gene is TRBV18, the J gene TRBJ2-1; D possibly corresponds to TRBD2 (5 bases). V was clipped by 6 bases and J by 7 bases, with 22 bases between them. Per the germline V gene, CDR1 is KGHSH and CDR2 is LQKENI. The CDR3 runs 16 residues. The CDR3 region has the DNA TGTGCCAGCTCCGGGGTAGCAGCCATCCGTTGGAATGAGCAGTTCTTC. This gives the protein CASSGVAAIRWNEQFF.

The CDR3 region is CASSQGQGPGETQYF. CDR3 DNA: TGTGCCAGCAGCCAAGGACAGGGGCCGGGAGAGACCCAGTACTTC. The V call is TRBV3-1, the J call TRBJ2-5; 8 nucleotides align to TRBD1. Germline CDR1 LGHDT, CDR2 YNNKEL (reference sequence). CDR3 size: 15 residues. Germline trimming cut 1 base from V and 4 bases from J; bases unmatched to any gene: 5.

This clonotype was picked up a small number of times. The V gene is TRBV29-1, the J gene TRBJ2-4; unclear D gene. Germline loops: CDR1 SQVTM, CDR2 ANQGSEA. The CDR3 sequence is 14 residues long. The V end was cut by 2 bases, the J end by 0 bases, with 8 bases between. This CDR3 is CSVESRLAKNIQYF. DNA for the CDR3: TGCAGCGTTGAATCCCGACTAGCCAAAAACATTCAGTACTTC.

This clonotype was recorded at least ten times. This sequence joins TRBV25-1 and TRBJ1-2; D may be TRBD1 (6 bases). The V and J ends lost 4 bases and 4 bases respectively, with 19 bases between them. There are 16 residues in the CDR3. Germline lookup yields CDR1 MGHDK and CDR2 SYGVNS. This CDR3 reads CASSANVGGAIYGYTF. CDR3 nucleotides: TGTGCCAGCAGTGCCAATGTGGGGGGCGCGATCTATGGCTACACCTTC.

V usage is TRBV18 and J usage is TRBJ1-4; no clear D. The CDR3 runs to 11 residues. CDR1 and CDR2 (germline): KGHSH, LQKENI. V lost 6 bases to trimming and J lost 8 bases, with 7 bases between them. In DNA form, the CDR3 reads TGTGCCAGCTCCGAATTCGAAAAACTGTTTTTT. Amino acid sequence: CASSEFEKLFF.

CDR3 region: CASSMTAGLTDTQYF. The CDR3 coding sequence is TGTGCCAGTAGTATGACGGCGGGACTCACAGATACGCAGTATTTT. The chain joins TRBV19 to TRBJ2-3, with D maybe TRBD2 (6 bases). Trimming left V 3 bases short and J 2 bases short, with 12 bases between. This CDR3 is 15 amino acids long. Germline V gives CDR1 LNHDA, CDR2 SQIVND (reference sequence). The entire variable domain, with the rest obtained from reference TRBV19 and TRBJ2-3, is as follows: DGGITQSPKYLFRKEGQNVTLSCEQNLNHDAMYWYRQDPGQGLRLIYYSQIVNDFQKGDIAEGYSVSREKKESFPLTVTSAQKNPTAFYLCASSMTAGLTDTQYFGPGTRLTVL.

The table lists this clonotype with a few counts. V is TRBV7-9 and J is TRBJ2-7; no definite D call. Germline lookup yields CDR1 SEHNR and CDR2 FQNEAQ (reference sequence). Trimming removed 7 bases at V and 6 bases at J, with 16 bases between. This CDR3 is built from 13 residues. CDR3 in DNA: TGTGCCAGCAAAGCTTCGCTGGGCGCCGAGCAGTACTTC. It yields the protein CASKASLGAEQYF.

V is TRBV4-2 and J is TRBJ2-7; 8 bases fit TRBD1. The DNA end favors TRBJ2-1, so the J call may be wrong. This CDR3 is 15 amino acids long. Germline values: CDR1 LGHNA, CDR2 YNFKEQ. The CDR3 DNA reads TGTGCCAGCAGCCTTCGACAGGGGAGGAACAATGAGCAGTTCTTC. Encoded protein: CASSLRQGRNNEQFF.

This clonotype was seen at least ten times. The rearrangement joins TRBV28 to TRBJ1-2, with D possibly matching TRBD1 (6 bases). Germline V gene lookup returns CDR1 MDHEN and CDR2 SYDVKM. The ends were cut back, 2 bases at V and 8 bases at J, with 9 bases in the middle. This CDR3 region has 12 residues. The CDR3 DNA reads TGTGCCAGCAGTTTAAGGCAGGGGGGCTACACCTTC. Its protein is CASSLRQGGYTF.

This clonotype was seen more than once but under ten times. The V call is TRBV7-9, the J call TRBJ2-5; D could derive from TRBD1 or TRBD2 (5 bases each). The CDR3 spans 16 residues. Germline V gene sequence: CDR1 SEHNR, CDR2 FQNEAQ (reference sequence). V lost 1 base, J lost 5 bases, and 17 bases lay in between. The CDR3 DNA is TGTGCCAGCAGCTTAGGTGGGACGGTGAAAAGGGAGACCCAGTACTTC. Protein: CASSLGGTVKRETQYF. Supplemented by reference TRBV7-9 and TRBJ2-5, the full variable domain reads DTGVSQNPRHKITKRGQNVTFRCDPISEHNRLYWYRQTLGQGPEFLTYFQNEAQLEKSRLLSDRFSAERPKGSFSTLEIQRTEQGDSAMYLCASSLGGTVKRETQYFGPGTRLLVL.

This clonotype was counted many times. The rearrangement links TRBV7-2 to TRBJ1-1, with D maybe TRBD1 (5 bases). In germline, CDR1 is SGHTA, CDR2 FQGNSA. V was shortened by 2 bases and J by 5 bases, with 21 bases between the two germline ends. The CDR3 totals 17 residues. The CDR3 loop is CASSLNPPGRGNTEAFF. CDR3 nucleotides: TGTGCCAGCAGCTTAAACCCCCCGGGGAGGGGAAATACTGAAGCTTTCTTT.

Many counts were recorded for this clonotype. This rearrangement joins TRBV5-1 to TRBJ2-5, with TRBD2 matching 9 bases. CDR3 length: 17 residues. Germline V gives CDR1 SGHRS, CDR2 YFSETQ. V shed 4 bases and J 5 bases; nucleotides not matched to a gene: 15. CDR3 nucleotides: TGCGCCAGCAGCCCTACGGTTGTGGCGGGGGGGTTCGAGACCCAGTACTTC. Its protein is CASSPTVVAGGFETQYF.

This sequence joins TRBV18 and TRBJ2-5, with TRBD1 as a possible D gene (6 bases). There are 16 residues in the CDR3. V was trimmed by 4 bases and J by 1 base, leaving 16 bases between them. Looked up from germline, CDR1 is KGHSH and CDR2 is LQKENI. CDR3 sequence (DNA): TGTGCCAGCTCACTCCTAGTACCGACAGGCCAAGAGACCCAGTACTTC. Its translation is CASSLLVPTGQETQYF. The full variable domain, completed using reference TRBV18 and TRBJ2-5, is NAGVMQNPRHLVRRRGQEARLRCSPMKGHSHVYWYRQLPEEGLKFMVYLQKENIIDESGMPKERFSAEFPKEGPSILRIQQVVRGDSAAYFCASSLLVPTGQETQYFGPGTRLLVL.

The V and J genes are TRBV7-2 and TRBJ2-1; D call uncertain. Trimming left V 5 bases short and J 13 bases short, with 15 bases between. Per germline, CDR1 SGHTA and CDR2 FQGNSA. The CDR3 is made up of 12 amino acids. Here the CDR3 reads CASSRVNGFQFF. DNA of the CDR3: TGTGCCAGCAGCCGAGTCAATGGATTCCAGTTCTTC.

This chain joins TRBV7-6 and TRBJ2-1, with D hard to call. This CDR3 region has 11 residues. V gave up 5 bases and J gave up 6 bases, with 5 bases separating them. From germline, CDR1 is SGHVS and CDR2 FNYEAQ. The CDR3, as DNA: TGTGCCAGCAGCCAAATCAATGAGCAGTTCTTC. As protein: CASSQINEQFF.

The V gene is TRBV7-6, the J gene TRBJ2-5; D is undetermined. The end of the DNA is better explained by TRBJ2-1, so the J call may be wrong. CDR1 is SGHVS and CDR2 is FNYEAQ in the germline V gene. CDR3 size: 11 residues. CDR3 nucleotide sequence: TGTGCCAGCAGCTCGGACCAGGAGCAGTTCTTC. This sequence encodes CASSSDQEQFF.

This clonotype was found a few times. The CDR3 sequence is CSAIREGGETQYF. CDR3 DNA sequence: TGCAGTGCTATCAGGGAGGGAGGGGAGACCCAGTACTTC. The J gene is TRBJ2-5, the V gene TRBV20-1; TRBD2 aligns across 7 bases. The germline gives CDR1 DFQATT, CDR2 SNEGSKA (reference sequence). The ends lost 4 bases at V and 5 bases at J; junction bases unmatched: 7. The CDR3 runs 13 residues.

Regarding this clonotype: One end of the junction fails to match germline, which may point to a read error. This chain uses TRBV7-3 with TRBJ1-2; D possibly corresponds to TRBD1 (5 bases). From germline, CDR1 is SGHTA and CDR2 FQGTGA. The CDR3 totals 14 residues. The CDR3 spells CASSEGPTNHGYTF. CDR3 in DNA: TGTGCCAGCAGCGAGGGGCCAACTAACCATGGCTACACCTTC.

CDR3 sequence reads: CASSLGQGAYEQYV. CDR3 bases: TGTGCCAGCAGCTTAGGACAGGGGGCCTACGAGCAGTACGTC. The chain links TRBV7-9 to TRBJ2-7; 9 bases line up with TRBD1. The CDR3 has 14 amino acids. The junction had 0 bases not matched to a gene; V was cut back by 1 base and J by 2 bases. Germline V gives CDR1 SEHNR, CDR2 FQNEAQ (reference sequence).

This chain links TRBV7-2 with TRBJ2-1, with unresolved D. V was trimmed by 2 bases and J by 10 bases, leaving 18 bases between them. Per the germline V gene, CDR1 is SGHTA and CDR2 is FQGNSA. The CDR3 loop spans 15 amino acids. The CDR3, as DNA: TGTGCCAGCAGCTTAAGTCTAGGTTTAGTTGGGGAGCAGTTCTTC. Amino acids: CASSLSLGLVGEQFF. Supplemented by reference TRBV7-2 and TRBJ2-1, the full variable domain reads GAGVSQSPSNKVTEKGKDVELRCDPISGHTALYWYRQSLGQGLEFLIYFQGNSAPDKSGLPSDRFSAERTGGSVSTLTIQRTQQEDSAVYLCASSLSLGLVGEQFFGPGTRLTVL.

Of note for this clonotype: Given a much more abundant clone one base away, this may be a read error. The chain carries TRBV28 and TRBJ2-3, with 11 bases aligning to TRBD1. CDR1 is MDHEN and CDR2 is SYDVKM in the germline V gene. After removal of 6 bases from V and 4 bases from J, the junction contained 9 bases not matched to a gene. The CDR3 contains 16 residues. The CDR3: CASRGGDRGYSDTQYF. Here the CDR3 DNA reads TGTGCCAGCAGGGGGGGGGACAGGGGGTATTCAGATACGCAGTATTTT.

The chain uses TRBV12-3 or TRBV12-4 and TRBJ1-1; D is unresolved. The CDR3 runs to 12 residues. V was pared by 3 bases and J by 5 bases, with 7 bases between. The DNA for the CDR3 is TGTGCCAGCAGTTTTTGGCAGACTGAAGCTTTCTTT. It encodes CASSFWQTEAFF.

In DNA form, the CDR3 reads TGTGCCAGCAGTTTACAGGGAATTTGGTATGAGCAGTTCTTC. It translates to CASSLQGIWYEQFF. The rearrangement uses TRBV12-3 or TRBV12-4 and TRBJ2-1; possibly TRBD1 for D (5 bases). V was cut by 2 bases and J by 8 bases, with 13 bases left in between. The CDR3 contains 14 residues.

This clonotype was seen only a few times. This sequence joins TRBV5-1 and TRBJ2-7; D is unclear. Germline lookup yields CDR1 SGHRS and CDR2 YFSETQ. Trimming removed 4 bases at V and 6 bases at J, with 20 bases between. The length of the CDR3 is 15 residues. The CDR3 reads CASSPQVGVESEQYF. CDR3 nucleotides: TGCGCCAGCAGCCCCCAAGTTGGAGTTGAGTCCGAGCAGTACTTC.